The 13 T cell receptor beta chains given below trace back to one sample, sequenced in a study of long-term antiretroviral therapy in people with HIV. The assay used was immunoSEQ (version v3.0), run at survey level. Repertoires were generated with immunoSEQ multiplex PCR, while TCRdb's copy carries only in-frame clones and drops some. The data show roughly 29,000 clones, 70% to 85% seen once. This material consisted of unsorted PBMCs, taken 3 years after starting antiretroviral therapy. These receptor sequences come from a man between 35 and 55 years old with HIV.

This clone was observed a handful of times. This rearrangement joins TRBV11-2 to TRBJ2-7; maybe TRBD1 (5 bases). CDR3 size: 13 residues. Germline V gene sequence: CDR1 SGHAT, CDR2 FQNNGV. Trimming took off 7 bases at V and 0 bases at J, with 10 bases between the two ends. The CDR3 DNA is TGTGCCAGCATCCCCGACAGCTCCTACGAGCAGTACTTC. It yields the protein CASIPDSSYEQYF.

The rearrangement uses TRBV12-5 and TRBJ2-1, with 13 bases fitting TRBD2. Losses at the gene ends were 1 base for V and 3 bases for J; bases not matched to a gene: 3. This CDR3 spans 17 amino acids. CDR1 is LGHNT, CDR2 FRNRAP, per germline. CDR3 loop: CASGLGTSGRVYNEQFF. The CDR3 nucleotides read TGTGCTAGTGGTTTGGGTACTAGCGGGAGGGTCTACAATGAGCAGTTCTTC. Supplemented by reference TRBV12-5 and TRBJ2-1, the full variable domain reads DARVTQTPRHKVTEMGQEVTMRCQPILGHNTVFWYRQTMMQGLELLAYFRNRAPLDDSGMPKDRFSAEMPDATLATLKIQPSEPRDSAVYFCASGLGTSGRVYNEQFFGPGTRLTVL.

This clone is a singleton in its sample. The chain couples TRBV25-1 to TRBJ1-1, with D tentatively TRBD1 (5 bases). The germline CDR1 and CDR2 sequences are MGHDK and SYGVNS. CDR3 length: 13 amino acids. The germline V and J ends were trimmed by 3 bases and 11 bases, with 16 bases remaining between them. In DNA, the CDR3 is TGTGCCAGCAGTGAGGGATATTGGACACGGGCTTTCTTT. Protein product: CASSEGYWTRAFF. The variable domain in full, completed from reference TRBV25-1 and TRBJ1-1, reads EADIYQTPRYLVIGTGKKITLECSQTMGHDKMYWYQQDPGMELHLIHYSYGVNSTEKGDLSSESTVSRIRTEHFPLTLESARPSHTSQYLCASSEGYWTRAFFGQGTRLTVV.

The J gene is TRBJ1-4, the V gene TRBV5-1; maybe TRBD1 (5 bases). Per germline, CDR1 SGHRS and CDR2 YFSETQ. Trimming removed 4 bases at V and 4 bases at J, with 23 bases between. This CDR3 has 18 amino acids. The CDR3 DNA follows: TGCGCCAGCAGCGGGGGGGGAGATCGGGACCTCATTAATGAAAAACTGTTTTTT. It is translated as CASSGGGDRDLINEKLFF.

Only one count was recorded for this clone. V gene TRBV7-3 combines with J gene TRBJ2-3; possibly TRBD1 for D (5 bases). Germline V lookup: CDR1 SGHTA, CDR2 FQGTGA. The CDR3 is 14 amino acids. V lost 3 bases to trimming and J lost 6 bases, with 13 bases between them. CDR3: CASSFKGFKDTQYF. In nucleotides, the CDR3 is TGTGCCAGCAGCTTTAAGGGGTTCAAGGATACGCAGTATTTT.

This chain links TRBV29-1 with TRBJ2-3, with a possible D match to TRBD1 (6 bases). This CDR3 is built from 14 residues. Germline CDR1 and CDR2: SQVTM and ANQGSEA. V lost 7 bases and J 2 bases, leaving 16 bases between the germline ends. The CDR3 sequence: CSGTEGLATDTQYF. CDR3 coding DNA: TGCAGCGGGACAGAGGGGCTCGCCACAGATACGCAGTATTTT.

The rearrangement uses TRBV7-9 and TRBJ2-7; D might be TRBD1 (6 bases). V was trimmed by 5 bases and J by 3 bases, leaving 11 bases between them. The CDR3 contains 13 residues. Germline CDR1 SEHNR, CDR2 FQNEAQ (reference sequence). Here the CDR3 reads CASSARDNYEQYF. The CDR3 DNA follows: TGTGCCAGCAGCGCCCGGGACAACTACGAGCAGTACTTC.

The rearrangement uses TRBV30 and TRBJ1-1; the D gene is possibly TRBD1 (5 bases). The CDR3 is 15 amino acids. The V gene lost 3 bases and the J gene lost 0 bases, with 14 bases spanning the gap. The germline V gene encodes CDR1 GTSNPN and CDR2 SVGIG (reference sequence). The CDR3 bases are TGTGCCTGGAGAGAGAAGGGACGGATGAACACTGAAGCTTTCTTT. Translated: CAWREKGRMNTEAFF.

This clone was found once. This chain links TRBV15 with TRBJ2-2; D uncertain. Germline CDR1 reads LNHNV; CDR2 reads YYDKDF (reference sequence). This CDR3 region has 12 residues. The germline V and J ends were trimmed by 0 bases and 6 bases, with 2 bases remaining between them. CDR3 residues: CATSRDSGELFF. Here the CDR3 DNA reads TGTGCCACCAGCAGAGATTCCGGGGAGCTGTTTTTT.

The chain couples TRBV30 to TRBJ2-5; D unresolved. Germline V lookup: CDR1 GTSNPN, CDR2 SVGIG (reference sequence). The CDR3 sequence is 11 residues long. Trimming stripped 4 bases from V and 3 bases from J, with 6 bases between. The CDR3 region is CAWTVEETQYF. The DNA for the CDR3 is TGTGCCTGGACGGTAGAAGAGACCCAGTACTTC.

The genes are TRBV6-5 and TRBJ2-7, with 7 bases fitting TRBD1. Germline CDR1 MNHEY, CDR2 SVGAGI. The V and J ends lost 2 bases and 1 base, in that order; junction bases with no gene match: 5. The CDR3 has 15 residues. CDR3 loop: CASSYGTARSYEQYF. CDR3 DNA sequence: TGTGCCAGCAGTTACGGGACAGCTCGTTCCTACGAGCAGTACTTC.

This rearrangement joins TRBV7-9 to TRBJ2-2; D may be TRBD1 (5 bases). Germline V CDR1 and CDR2: SEHNR, FQNEAQ (reference sequence). Trimming took off 1 base at V and 6 bases at J, with 6 bases between the two ends. This CDR3 is built from 13 residues. CDR3 DNA sequence: TGTGCCAGCAGCTTAGGGACACCCGGGGAGCTGTTTTTT. It is translated as CASSLGTPGELFF.

This clone was seen a single time. CDR3 nucleotides: TGTGCCAGCAGCCGGGGGGGGGTCGGATATAGCAATCAGCCCCAGCATTTT. It specifies CASSRGGVGYSNQPQHF. The chain joins TRBV7-9 to TRBJ1-5, with D possibly being TRBD1 (5 bases). The length of the CDR3 is 17 residues. The ends were cut back, 5 bases at V and 0 bases at J, with 17 bases in the middle. Per the germline V gene, CDR1 is SEHNR and CDR2 is FQNEAQ (reference sequence).